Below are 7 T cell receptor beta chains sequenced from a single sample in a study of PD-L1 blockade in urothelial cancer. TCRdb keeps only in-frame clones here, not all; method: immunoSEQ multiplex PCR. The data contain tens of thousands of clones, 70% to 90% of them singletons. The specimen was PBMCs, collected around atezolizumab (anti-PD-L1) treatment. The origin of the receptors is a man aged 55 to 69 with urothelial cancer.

CDR3 sequence reads: CASSARPVANEQFF. In nucleotides, the CDR3 is TGTGCCAGCAGCGCGCGTCCGGTAGCCAATGAGCAGTTCTTC. The rearrangement joins TRBV9 to TRBJ2-1; D uncertain. The CDR3 sequence is 14 residues long. V lost 3 bases to trimming and J lost 6 bases, with 13 bases between them. The V gene's germline CDR1 is SGDLS and CDR2 YYNGEE.

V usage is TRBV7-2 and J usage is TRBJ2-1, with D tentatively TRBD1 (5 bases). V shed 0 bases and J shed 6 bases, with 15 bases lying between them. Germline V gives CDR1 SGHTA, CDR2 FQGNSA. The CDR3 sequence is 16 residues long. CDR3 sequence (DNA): TGTGCCAGCAGCTTAGCCCGGACACGGCGCCGCAATGAGCAGTTCTTC. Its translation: CASSLARTRRRNEQFF.

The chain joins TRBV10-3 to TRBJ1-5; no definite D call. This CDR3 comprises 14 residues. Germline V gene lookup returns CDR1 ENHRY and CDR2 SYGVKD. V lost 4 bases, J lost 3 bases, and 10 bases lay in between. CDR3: CAISGSQDNQPQHF. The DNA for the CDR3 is TGTGCCATCAGTGGGTCGCAGGACAATCAGCCCCAGCATTTT.

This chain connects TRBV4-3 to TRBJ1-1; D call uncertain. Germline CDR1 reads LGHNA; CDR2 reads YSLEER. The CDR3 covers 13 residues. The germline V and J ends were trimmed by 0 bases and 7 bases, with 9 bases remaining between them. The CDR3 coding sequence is TGCGCCAGCAGCCAAGATCTAGGCAGTGAAGCTTTCTTT. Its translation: CASSQDLGSEAFF.

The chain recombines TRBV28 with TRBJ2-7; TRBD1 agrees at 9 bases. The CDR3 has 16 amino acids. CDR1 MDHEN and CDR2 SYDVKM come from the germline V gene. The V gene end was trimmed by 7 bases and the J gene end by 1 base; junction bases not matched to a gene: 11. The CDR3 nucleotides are TGTGCCAGCACCTCCGGGTGGGGGACAGGGTCCTACGAGCAGTACTTC. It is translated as CASTSGWGTGSYEQYF.

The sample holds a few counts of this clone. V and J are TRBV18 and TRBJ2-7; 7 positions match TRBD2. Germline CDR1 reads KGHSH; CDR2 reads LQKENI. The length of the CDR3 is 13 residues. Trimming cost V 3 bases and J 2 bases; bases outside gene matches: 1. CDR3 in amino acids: CASSPAGAYEQYF. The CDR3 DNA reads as TGTGCCAGCTCACCGGCGGGGGCCTACGAGCAGTACTTC. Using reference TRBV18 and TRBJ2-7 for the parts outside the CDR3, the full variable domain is NAGVMQNPRHLVRRRGQEARLRCSPMKGHSHVYWYRQLPEEGLKFMVYLQKENIIDESGMPKERFSAEFPKEGPSILRIQQVVRGDSAAYFCASSPAGAYEQYFGPGTRLTVT.

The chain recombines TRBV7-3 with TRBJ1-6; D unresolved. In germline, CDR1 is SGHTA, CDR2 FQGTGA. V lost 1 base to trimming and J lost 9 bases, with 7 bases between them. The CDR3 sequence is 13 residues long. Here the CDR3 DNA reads TGTGCCAGCAGCTTAAAGCCCGGTTCACCCCTCCACTTT. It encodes CASSLKPGSPLHF. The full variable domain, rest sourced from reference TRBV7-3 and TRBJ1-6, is GAGVSQTPSNKVTEKGKYVELRCDPISGHTALYWYRQSLGQGPEFLIYFQGTGAADDSGLPNDRFFAVRPEGSVSTLKIQRTERGDSAVYLCASSLKPGSPLHFGNGTRLTVT.